Presented here are 29 T cell receptor beta chains from one specimen sequenced in a study of OX40 agonist ivuxolimab in advanced cancers. Profiling relied on immunoSEQ multiplex PCR, and the TCRdb table lists in-frame clones only, not all of them. The repertoire holds 20,000 to 30,000 clones, with over 85% as singletons. This sample comprised CD4+ or CD8+ T cells sorted from blood, obtained in a trial of the OX40 agonist ivuxolimab. Receptors were obtained from an adult with an advanced solid tumor such as melanoma, head and neck, liver or kidney cancer.

The chain is built from TRBV5-1 and TRBJ2-2; 8 nucleotides match TRBD2. After removal of 0 bases from V and 3 bases from J, the junction contained 7 bases not matched to a gene. The germline gives CDR1 SGHRS, CDR2 YFSETQ. The CDR3 is made up of 17 amino acids. CDR3 nucleotide sequence: TGCGCCAGCAGCTTGGCCAGCGGGAGATCGTACACCGGGGAGCTGTTTTTT. It yields the protein CASSLASGRSYTGELFF.

This chain connects TRBV19 to TRBJ2-7; 12 bases match TRBD2. J lost 3 bases, V lost 5 bases, and 5 bases had no gene match. Germline-derived CDR1 and CDR2 are LNHDA and SQIVND (reference sequence). The CDR3 totals 15 residues. DNA of the CDR3: TGTGCCAGTAGTGTAGGACTAGCGGGACTCTACGAGCAGTACTTC. This codes for CASSVGLAGLYEQYF.

The chain recombines TRBV13 with TRBJ2-7; TRBD2 agrees at 11 bases. This CDR3 has 16 residues. CDR1 and CDR2 (germline): PRHDT, FYEKMQ (reference sequence). With V trimmed by 5 bases and J by 4 bases, 10 bases remained unmatched. The CDR3 reads CASSPYRLAGGYEQYF. In DNA form, the CDR3 reads TGTGCCAGCAGCCCTTACAGGCTAGCGGGGGGATACGAGCAGTACTTC.

This clone was detected once. Here the CDR3 DNA reads TGTGCCAGCAGCTTAGCTGAGGATCCGAGAGAGACCCAGTACTTC. Amino acid sequence: CASSLAEDPRETQYF. The chain employs TRBV7-9 and TRBJ2-5; unclear D gene. V was trimmed by 0 bases and J by 4 bases, leaving 12 bases between them. CDR1 is SEHNR and CDR2 is FQNEAQ in the germline V gene (reference sequence). The CDR3 loop spans 15 amino acids.

V is TRBV14 and J is TRBJ1-2, with a weak D call TRBD1 (6 bases). This CDR3 is built from 13 residues. The V gene lost 4 bases and the J gene lost 1 base, with 7 bases spanning the gap. Germline CDR1 reads SGHDN; CDR2 reads FVKESK. The CDR3 sequence is CASSLDSNYGYTF. CDR3 bases: TGTGCCAGCAGCCTGGACAGTAACTATGGCTACACCTTC.

This chain joins TRBV12-5 and TRBJ1-2; no reliable D call. Germline V gives CDR1 LGHNT, CDR2 FRNRAP. The CDR3 runs to 16 residues. Trimming removed 6 bases at V and 3 bases at J, with 20 bases between. CDR3 DNA sequence: TGTGCTAGTGGCCCCGACACCGAGGGTAGAGACTATGGCTACACCTTC. This translates into CASGPDTEGRDYGYTF. The full variable domain, in which reference TRBV12-5 and TRBJ1-2 provide the parts outside the CDR3, is DARVTQTPRHKVTEMGQEVTMRCQPILGHNTVFWYRQTMMQGLELLAYFRNRAPLDDSGMPKDRFSAEMPDATLATLKIQPSEPRDSAVYFCASGPDTEGRDYGYTFGSGTRLTVV.

The chain recombines TRBV6-6 with TRBJ1-2; 7 bases match TRBD1. The CDR3 contains 14 residues. Germline V gene sequence: CDR1 MNHNY, CDR2 SVGAGI (reference sequence). The V gene end was trimmed by 5 bases and the J gene end by 5 bases; junction bases not matched to a gene: 8. The CDR3 region has the DNA TGTGCCAGCAGTCTTCAGGGGGGGAGGTATGGCTACACCTTC. This translates into CASSLQGGRYGYTF.

The gene calls are TRBV5-1 and TRBJ2-2; 7 bases fit TRBD2. The CDR3 runs to 16 residues. Germline values: CDR1 SGHRS, CDR2 YFSETQ. V lost 0 bases and J lost 5; bases outside the gene matches: 7. In nucleotides, the CDR3 is TGCGCCAGCAGCTTGGATATCGGGGGGTATACCGGGGAGCTGTTTTTT. Its translation is CASSLDIGGYTGELFF.

The V call is TRBV5-1, the J call TRBJ2-2; the match to TRBD1 covers 10 bases. Trimming cost V 7 bases and J 3 bases; bases outside gene matches: 9. Germline V gives CDR1 SGHRS, CDR2 YFSETQ. This CDR3 is built from 16 residues. CDR3 in DNA: TGCGCCAGCGCTAACGGGGACAGGGGATACACCGGGGAGCTGTTTTTT. As protein: CASANGDRGYTGELFF.

The chain couples TRBV19 to TRBJ2-7; unclear D gene. CDR3 length: 15 amino acids. The V gene lost 6 bases and the J gene lost 3 bases, with 18 bases spanning the gap. Germline CDR1 and CDR2: LNHDA and SQIVND (reference sequence). The chain's CDR3 is CASSQGRFGGYEQYF. The CDR3 nucleotides are TGTGCCAGTAGCCAAGGACGGTTCGGCGGCTACGAGCAGTACTTC.

J is TRBJ1-2 and V is TRBV27, with D perhaps TRBD1 (5 bases). V was trimmed by 8 bases and J by 4 bases, leaving 14 bases between them. Per the germline V gene, CDR1 is MNHEY and CDR2 is SMNVEV (reference sequence). There are 13 residues in the CDR3. The DNA for the CDR3 is TGTGCCAGCCAACGGGGGGGAGGCTATGGCTACACCTTC. Translated: CASQRGGGYGYTF.

This clone has a single count. This chain connects TRBV13 to TRBJ2-7, with TRBD2 matching 12 bases. The V gene's germline CDR1 is PRHDT and CDR2 FYEKMQ (reference sequence). Unmatched junction bases numbered 10, after V lost 5 bases and J lost 5 bases. This CDR3 has 16 amino acids. The CDR3 nucleotides read TGTGCCAGCAGCCCGACCCGACTAGCGGGAGCCCACGAGCAGTACTTC. Its translation is CASSPTRLAGAHEQYF.

The chain joins TRBV5-6 to TRBJ2-7; D gene ambiguous. This CDR3 is built from 14 residues. Trimming shortened V by 5 bases and J by 0 bases, and 12 bases separated the two germline ends. Germline CDR1 reads SGHDT; CDR2 reads YYEEEE. The CDR3 coding sequence is TGTGCCAGCAGACTCCTGGCGTCCTCCTACGAGCAGTACTTC. As protein: CASRLLASSYEQYF.

The V and J genes are TRBV7-9 and TRBJ2-1; 8 bases fit TRBD2. CDR1 and CDR2 from the germline V gene are SEHNR and FQNEAQ (reference sequence). J was trimmed by 5 bases and V by 5 bases; bases with no gene match: 8. The length of the CDR3 is 15 residues. In DNA, the CDR3 is TGTGCCAGCAGCGGAACTAGCGGAACGGACAATGAGCAGTTCTTC. Translation: CASSGTSGTDNEQFF.

This clone was recorded once. The rearrangement links TRBV5-5 to TRBJ2-5; tentative D call: TRBD2 (6 bases). Trimming stripped 0 bases from V and 4 bases from J, with 10 bases between. The CDR3 has 14 amino acids. Germline CDR1 reads SGHKS; CDR2 reads YYEKEE (reference sequence). In nucleotides, the CDR3 is TGTGCCAGCAGCTTGGCCGGGGGAGCAGAGACCCAGTACTTC. Its protein is CASSLAGGAETQYF.

The rearrangement uses TRBV4-3 and TRBJ1-2, with TRBD1 matching over 9 bases. The J segment lost 4 bases and the V segment lost 0 bases, leaving 3 bases of the junction unmatched. The length of the CDR3 is 15 residues. CDR1 is LGHNA and CDR2 is YSLEER in the germline V gene. CDR3 nucleotide sequence: TGCGCCAGCAGCCAAGAAAAACAGGGGGCCTATGGCTACACCTTC. It translates to CASSQEKQGAYGYTF.

The CDR3 loop is CASSYSVEDYYGYTF. The CDR3 DNA reads as TGTGCCAGCAGTTACTCGGTTGAAGACTACTATGGCTACACCTTC. The chain combines TRBV6-5 with TRBJ1-2; D gene ambiguous. The CDR3 consists of 15 residues. V lost 0 bases and J 3 bases, leaving 11 bases between the germline ends. Germline V gene sequence: CDR1 MNHEY, CDR2 SVGAGI.

The rearrangement uses TRBV7-9 and TRBJ2-1; D not certain. V was clipped by 1 base and J by 8 bases, with 9 bases between them. In germline, CDR1 is SEHNR, CDR2 FQNEAQ (reference sequence). The CDR3 has 13 amino acids. The chain's CDR3 is CASSLGSTYEQFF. DNA for the CDR3: TGTGCCAGCAGCTTAGGGTCAACCTATGAGCAGTTCTTC.

J is TRBJ1-6 and V is TRBV6-5, with D possibly TRBD1 on 6 matching bases. The CDR3 is 15 amino acids. Trimming stripped 5 bases from V and 5 bases from J, with 13 bases between. Germline CDR1 reads MNHEY; CDR2 reads SVGAGI. The CDR3 DNA reads TGTGCCAGCAGTCATCCCCAGGGGAATAATTCACCCCTCCACTTT. This sequence encodes CASSHPQGNNSPLHF.

The chain carries TRBV2 and TRBJ1-5; D is possibly TRBD1 (6 bases). V was pared by 8 bases and J by 1 base, with 12 bases between. CDR3 size: 14 residues. Germline assignment: CDR1 SNHLY and CDR2 FYNNEI. The CDR3, as DNA: TGTGCCAGCCGGCACAGGGCGAGCAATCAGCCCCAGCATTTT. Protein sequence: CASRHRASNQPQHF.

V usage is TRBV6-5 and J usage is TRBJ2-5; D gene uncertain. The germline gives CDR1 MNHEY, CDR2 SVGAGI. V lost 0 bases to trimming and J lost 2 bases, with 4 bases between them. This CDR3 has 13 amino acids. Written as DNA, the CDR3 is TGTGCCAGCAGTTACTCCTCGCAAGAGACCCAGTACTTC. Its translation is CASSYSSQETQYF.

The chain recombines TRBV6-5 with TRBJ2-1; D unclear. The CDR3 runs 12 residues. V lost 6 bases to trimming and J lost 6 bases, with 9 bases between them. CDR1 is MNHEY, CDR2 SVGAGI, per germline. Here the CDR3 reads CASRISFNEQFF. The CDR3 nucleotides are TGTGCCAGCAGAATTAGTTTCAATGAGCAGTTCTTC.

This rearrangement joins TRBV5-5 to TRBJ2-5; 7 nucleotides match TRBD1. There are 13 residues in the CDR3. V dropped 6 bases and J dropped 5; count of bases not matched to a gene: 7. Germline V CDR1 and CDR2: SGHKS, YYEKEE (reference sequence). CDR3 amino acids: CASIPGQSETQYF. The DNA for the CDR3 is TGTGCCAGCATACCGGGACAGTCGGAGACCCAGTACTTC.

The rearrangement joins TRBV7-9 to TRBJ1-1, with D possibly being TRBD1 (5 bases). V was clipped by 1 base and J by 6 bases, with 12 bases between them. Germline V CDR1 and CDR2: SEHNR, FQNEAQ (reference sequence). This CDR3 contains 14 residues. CDR3 sequence: CASSLERRDPEAFF. The CDR3 DNA follows: TGTGCCAGCAGCTTAGAACGCCGGGACCCTGAAGCTTTCTTT.

The V and J genes are TRBV5-4 and TRBJ2-5; tentative D call: TRBD2 (6 bases). Germline assignment: CDR1 SGHNT and CDR2 YYREEE (reference sequence). V lost 2 bases and J lost 0, with 11 bases in between. This CDR3 is 15 amino acids long. The CDR3 is CASSLNLANQETQYF. The CDR3 DNA is TGTGCCAGCAGCTTAAACCTAGCGAACCAAGAGACCCAGTACTTC.

The rearrangement uses TRBV5-6 and TRBJ2-2; D uncertain. This CDR3 contains 13 residues. The germline V gene has CDR1 SGHDT and CDR2 YYEEEE. V gave up 2 bases and J gave up 9 bases, with 11 bases separating them. CDR3 DNA sequence: TGTGCCAGCAGCTTCTTAAGCCCCCGGGAGCTGTTTTTT. It translates to CASSFLSPRELFF.

This chain links TRBV6-5 with TRBJ2-7; D might be TRBD2 (6 bases). The CDR3 runs 15 residues. Deletions cut 6 bases from V and 0 bases from J, with 15 bases between. CDR1 is MNHEY and CDR2 is SVGAGI in the germline V gene. This CDR3 is CASRRTIDPSYEQYF. The DNA for the CDR3 is TGTGCCAGCAGAAGGACTATCGACCCCTCCTACGAGCAGTACTTC.

The V and J genes are TRBV7-2 and TRBJ2-5; 9 nucleotides agree with TRBD2. Germline V lookup: CDR1 SGHTA, CDR2 FQGNSA. V trimming: 1 base; J trimming: 4 bases; junction bases outside the gene matches: 4. The CDR3 loop spans 15 amino acids. The CDR3 reads CASSLVAGVAETQYF. As DNA, the CDR3 is TGTGCCAGCAGCTTAGTAGCGGGAGTCGCAGAGACCCAGTACTTC. Full variable domain (remainder filled in from reference TRBV7-2 and TRBJ2-5): GAGVSQSPSNKVTEKGKDVELRCDPISGHTALYWYRQSLGQGLEFLIYFQGNSAPDKSGLPSDRFSAERTGGSVSTLTIQRTQQEDSAVYLCASSLVAGVAETQYFGPGTRLLVL.

The chain uses TRBV6-1 and TRBJ1-5; TRBD1 matches at 7 bases. Germline-derived CDR1 and CDR2 are MNHNS and SASEGT. After removal of 8 bases from V and 3 bases from J, the junction contained 7 bases not matched to a gene. The CDR3 runs 14 residues. The CDR3 is CASGGQAYNQPQHF. The CDR3 DNA sequence: TGTGCCAGCGGTGGACAGGCCTACAATCAGCCCCAGCATTTT.